A single sample is the source of the 2 T cell receptor beta chains below, sequenced in a study of T cell clones after liver transplantation. Assay: immunoSEQ multiplex PCR; the TCRdb copy retains only in-frame clones and omits some. In the table there are some 33,000 clones, around 95% of which are singletons. This specimen consisted of CD8+ T cells from blood, obtained 12 months after liver transplant. These receptors all come from a human patient who received a liver transplant. Some T cells may have originated in the graft donor.

The CDR3 loop is CATIPPSRISEQYF. CDR3 DNA sequence: TGTGCCACCATCCCTCCCTCGCGAATAAGCGAGCAGTACTTC. The V call is TRBV15, the J call TRBJ2-7; D is ambiguous. Trimming pared 7 bases from V and 6 bases from J, leaving 19 bases between. Germline CDR1 reads LNHNV; CDR2 reads YYDKDF (reference sequence). There are 14 residues in the CDR3.

This sequence joins TRBV6-1 and TRBJ1-5; TRBD1 matches 8 bases. Per germline, CDR1 MNHNS and CDR2 SASEGT. This CDR3 is built from 15 residues. The V gene end was trimmed by 3 bases and the J gene end by 7 bases; junction bases not matched to a gene: 8. Here the CDR3 reads CASSDFQGARQPQHF. The CDR3 coding sequence is TGTGCCAGCAGTGACTTCCAGGGGGCGCGGCAGCCCCAGCATTTT.